The rows below give T cell receptor beta chains drawn from one sample of a study of sequential checkpoint blockade in melanoma. The data were produced by immunoSEQ multiplex PCR, yet TCRdb's version contains in-frame clones alone and is incomplete. Found here are 4,000 to 5,000 clones, approximately 23% of them singletons; the top ten hold about 9.4%. This specimen consisted of tumor tissue (inferred from file names), obtained from a patient given nivolumab and ipilimumab in sequence. Receptors were obtained from a human donor with melanoma. The CDR3 runs from the conserved cysteine through the conserved F or W. Each record gives: D gene, clone size, J gene, V gene, CDR3 protein, CDR3 DNA. A D gene is named only where the DNA matches it firmly. For some rows the clone size is stated as once, few or many, or as a class when expanded; others skip it.

D: TRBD1; size: -; J: TRBJ1-5; V: TRBV6-8; CDR3: CASSAGQNLQPQHF; DNA: TGTGCCAGCAGTGCGGGACAGAACTTACAGCCCCAGCATTTT
D: -; size: -; J: TRBJ2-7; V: TRBV27; CDR3: CASSYEGAGMDEQYF; DNA: TGTGCCAGCAGTTATGAGGGGGCGGGGATGGACGAGCAGTACTTC
D: -; size: many; J: TRBJ1-1; V: TRBV11-3; CDR3: CASSPTRAGDTEAFF; DNA: TGTGCCAGCAGCCCCACCCGGGCAGGGGACACTGAAGCTTTCTTT
D: -; size: -; J: TRBJ2-3; V: TRBV5-1; CDR3: CASSFWRQRLGDTQYF; DNA: TGCGCCAGCAGCTTCTGGAGACAGCGTTTGGGAGATACGCAGTATTTT
D: -; size: few; J: TRBJ1-6; V: TRBV6-8; CDR3: CASSLGATYNSPLHF; DNA: TGTGCCAGCAGTTTAGGAGCAACCTATAATTCACCCCTCCACTTT
D: TRBD2; size: -; J: TRBJ2-7; V: TRBV15; CDR3: CATSNTAGGGEQYF; DNA: TGTGCCACCAGCAACACTGCGGGAGGGGGGGAGCAGTACTTC
D: TRBD1; size: -; J: TRBJ2-7; V: TRBV6-8; CDR3: CAISGLEDRELYEQYF; DNA: TGTGCCATCAGTGGTCTGGAGGACAGGGAACTCTACGAGCAGTACTTC
D: TRBD1; size: few; J: TRBJ1-2; V: TRBV6-8; CDR3: CASRGTEYGYTF; DNA: TGTGCCAGCAGGGGGACAGAGTATGGCTACACCTTC
D: TRBD2; size: -; J: TRBJ2-7; V: TRBV6-8; CDR3: CAISWSSGSYEQYF; DNA: TGTGCCATCAGTTGGTCTAGCGGTTCCTACGAGCAGTACTTC
D: TRBD1; size: -; J: TRBJ2-7; V: TRBV28; CDR3: CASSLGTASKAYEQYF; DNA: TGTGCCAGCAGTTTAGGGACAGCCTCGAAGGCCTACGAGCAGTACTTC
D: -; size: -; J: TRBJ1-2; V: TRBV6-8; CDR3: CASSFNRVYYGYTF; DNA: TGTGCCAGCAGTTTCAACAGAGTCTACTATGGCTACACCTTC
D: TRBD2; size: medium-sized; J: TRBJ2-3; V: TRBV28; CDR3: CASSRGTSAFYPHRQYF; DNA: TGTGCCAGCAGTAGGGGGACTAGCGCATTTTATCCGCATAGGCAGTATTTT
D: -; size: medium-sized; J: TRBJ2-2; V: TRBV12-2; CDR3: CALEAGVNTGELFF; DNA: TGTGCCCTCGAGGCGGGAGTAAACACCGGGGAGCTGTTTTTT
D: -; size: few; J: TRBJ2-7; V: TRBV10-3; CDR3: CAISEARGDYEQYF; DNA: TGTGCCATCAGTGAGGCCAGGGGGGACTACGAGCAGTACTTC
D: TRBD1; size: few; J: TRBJ2-2; V: TRBV10-2; CDR3: CASSTTGTATGELFF; DNA: TGCGCCAGCAGTACTACAGGGACAGCGACCGGGGAGCTGTTTTTT